The 9 T cell receptor beta chains listed next were all sequenced from one sample in a study of blood T cell repertoires in COVID-19. TCRdb's table, derived via immunoSEQ multiplex PCR, lists solely in-frame clones and lacks some. This table has about 430,000 clones, 88% appearing once. Source material: PBMCs or T cells enriched from blood (not recorded which). The origin of the receptors is a woman in her 30s with acute COVID-19.

This chain connects TRBV9 to TRBJ1-5; tentatively, D is TRBD1 (5 bases). CDR3 length equals 14 residues. V lost 6 bases to trimming and J lost 8 bases, with 18 bases between them. Per the germline V gene, CDR1 is SGDLS and CDR2 is YYNGEE. The CDR3 DNA sequence: TGTGCCAGCAACCTCGGGGGGGGAGCGGAGCCCCAGCATTTT. Residues: CASNLGGGAEPQHF.

J is TRBJ1-2 and V is TRBV6-5; D gene ambiguous. This CDR3 has 15 residues. Germline lookup yields CDR1 MNHEY and CDR2 SVGAGI. The V end was cut by 0 bases, the J end by 3 bases, with 11 bases between. The CDR3 here is CASSYSAGLDYGYTF. The CDR3 DNA reads as TGTGCCAGCAGTTACTCGGCGGGGTTGGACTATGGCTACACCTTC.

This chain connects TRBV11-3 to TRBJ2-2; 8 bases fit TRBD2. Germline values: CDR1 SGHNT, CDR2 YENEEA. The CDR3 extends over 14 amino acids. V trimming: 5 bases; J trimming: 2 bases; junction bases outside the gene matches: 1. CDR3 amino acids: CASSRGGNTGELFF. CDR3 sequence (DNA): TGTGCCAGCAGCCGGGGGGGAAACACCGGGGAGCTGTTTTTT.

This clone was counted a single time. This sequence joins TRBV7-8 and TRBJ2-7, with a tentative D call TRBD2 (5 bases). The V gene's germline CDR1 is SGHVS and CDR2 FQNEAQ. With 4 bases removed from V and 1 base from J, the gap between germline ends came to 8 bases. The CDR3 spans 13 residues. In DNA form, the CDR3 reads TGTGCCAGCAGCTCGGGCGGGTCCTACGAGCAGTACTTC. Its protein product is CASSSGGSYEQYF.

This rearrangement joins TRBV23-1 to TRBJ2-1; 10 bases are a match to TRBD1. TRBV23-1 is marked as an open reading frame, function uncertain. Trimming removed 7 bases from V and 5 bases from J; junction bases left unmatched: 5. The length of the CDR3 is 14 residues. CDR3 DNA sequence: TGCGCCAGCATGGGGACAGGGGAAAACAATGAGCAGTTCTTC. Its protein is CASMGTGENNEQFF.

Written as DNA, the CDR3 is TGTGCCAGCAGCGCCCGGGACAGGGGGATCTATGAGCAGTTCTTC. Translating it yields CASSARDRGIYEQFF. V gene TRBV7-8 combines with J gene TRBJ2-1; 11 bases match TRBD1. The CDR3 consists of 15 residues. Per the germline V gene, CDR1 is SGHVS and CDR2 is FQNEAQ. The V and J ends lost 5 bases and 8 bases, in that order; junction bases with no gene match: 8.

This chain uses TRBV19 with TRBJ2-2, with TRBD1 matching over 8 bases. Germline assignment: CDR1 LNHDA and CDR2 SQIVND (reference sequence). This CDR3 has 16 residues. V was clipped by 5 bases and J by 4 bases; unmatched bases: 9. CDR3 sequence reads: CASSARIDRGTGELFF. CDR3 nucleotide sequence: TGTGCCAGTAGTGCCAGGATTGACAGGGGCACCGGGGAGCTGTTTTTT.

The chain employs TRBV3-1 (or the pseudogene TRBV3-2) and TRBJ2-5, with TRBD1 matching 7 bases. The CDR3 is 18 residues long. Per germline, CDR1 LGHDT and CDR2 YNNKEL (reference sequence). Trimming cost V 0 bases and J 0 bases; bases outside gene matches: 10. Here the CDR3 DNA reads TGTGCCAGCAGCCAAGAACAAGTCGGGACAGCCTACCAAGAGACCCAGTACTTC. It encodes CASSQEQVGTAYQETQYF.

V and J are TRBV5-5 and TRBJ2-6, with D possibly TRBD1 on 6 matching bases. Per the germline V gene, CDR1 is SGHKS and CDR2 is YYEKEE (reference sequence). The CDR3 is made up of 15 amino acids. Trimming removed 2 bases at V and 3 bases at J, with 9 bases between. CDR3 bases: TGTGCCAGCAGCTTACAGGGAGATGGGGCCAACGTCCTGACTTTC. Its protein is CASSLQGDGANVLTF.